These 26 T cell receptor beta chains were all obtained from the same sample, sequenced in a study of cytomegalovirus exposure and HLA in healthy donors. The PCR used 60 Vbeta and 13 Jbeta primers. The repertoire was sequenced with immunoSEQ multiplex PCR; TCRdb's copy has only in-frame clones and lacks some. The repertoire holds about 180,000 clones, with about 80% as singletons. The sequenced sample was PBMCs. Source of these receptors: a woman aged 40 to 50 in good health and CMV-seronegative.

This chain uses TRBV5-5 with TRBJ1-2; D perhaps matches TRBD1 (6 bases). V dropped 4 bases and J dropped 7 bases, with 14 bases sitting between them. Germline-derived CDR1 and CDR2 are SGHKS and YYEKEE (reference sequence). The CDR3 is made up of 13 amino acids. The chain's CDR3 is CASSPTGVVGYTF. The CDR3 DNA is TGTGCCAGCAGCCCGACAGGAGTGGTTGGCTACACCTTC. Full variable domain (outside the CDR3, taken from reference TRBV5-5 and TRBJ1-2): DAGVTQSPTHLIKTRGQQVTLRCSPISGHKSVSWYQQVLGQGPQFIFQYYEKEERGRGNFPDRFSARQFPNYSSELNVNALLLGDSALYLCASSPTGVVGYTFGSGTRLTVV.

The V call is TRBV19, the J call TRBJ1-6; D not certain. CDR3 length: 13 amino acids. V was clipped by 1 base and J by 10 bases, with 8 bases between them. The germline V gene has CDR1 LNHDA and CDR2 SQIVND (reference sequence). CDR3 in amino acids: CASSIVEESPLHF. As DNA, the CDR3 is TGTGCCAGTAGTATAGTAGAAGAGTCACCCCTCCACTTT.

This clone was found a few times. CDR3 protein: CASSTLAGVRHNEQFF. The CDR3 nucleotides are TGTGCCAGCAGCACCCTAGCGGGAGTTCGGCACAATGAGCAGTTCTTC. V is TRBV7-6 and J is TRBJ2-1, with TRBD2 identical over 10 bases. Looked up from germline, CDR1 is SGHVS and CDR2 is FNYEAQ. Trimming at V came to 5 bases and at J to 5 bases, leaving 9 bases not matched to a gene. There are 16 residues in the CDR3.

V and J are TRBV6-5 and TRBJ1-1, with a tentative D call TRBD1 (6 bases). CDR3 length equals 14 residues. CDR1 is MNHEY, CDR2 SVGAGI, per germline. V lost 1 base to trimming and J lost 6 bases, with 12 bases between them. In nucleotides, the CDR3 is TGTGCCAGCAGTTACTTCAGGGGTAAGCCTGAAGCTTTCTTT. It codes for CASSYFRGKPEAFF.

The count of this clone is one. The same CDR3 also results from other DNA sequences found in this sample. The chain joins TRBV19 to TRBJ1-5; a weak D match, TRBD1 (5 bases). Germline CDR1 reads LNHDA; CDR2 reads SQIVND (reference sequence). The CDR3 runs 14 residues. Trimming removed 3 bases at V and 1 base at J, with 7 bases between. The DNA for the CDR3 is TGTGCCAGTAGTATTCAGGGAAGCAATCAGCCCCAGCATTTT. Encoded protein: CASSIQGSNQPQHF.

This clone was recorded once. The chain joins TRBV5-1 to TRBJ1-2; possibly TRBD1 for D (6 bases). The CDR3 has 14 amino acids. Trimming left V 4 bases short and J 1 base short, with 11 bases between. Germline values: CDR1 SGHRS, CDR2 YFSETQ. CDR3 protein: CASSPRTDNYGYTF. Here the CDR3 DNA reads TGCGCCAGCAGCCCTAGGACAGATAACTATGGCTACACCTTC.

The chain couples TRBV13 to TRBJ2-7; maybe TRBD2 (5 bases). CDR1 is PRHDT and CDR2 is FYEKMQ in the germline V gene (reference sequence). This CDR3 spans 13 amino acids. The ends were cut back, 8 bases at V and 3 bases at J, with 14 bases in the middle. The CDR3 DNA is TGTGCCAGCGGTGTACGGGGAGACTACGAGCAGTACTTC. The encoded protein is CASGVRGDYEQYF.

V and J are TRBV28 and TRBJ2-1, with 7 bases that match TRBD2. Per germline, CDR1 MDHEN and CDR2 SYDVKM. The CDR3 extends over 10 amino acids. V shed 10 bases, J shed 7 bases, and the junction held 1 base outside the gene matches. Here the CDR3 DNA reads TGTGCCATCGGGGGGAATGAGCAGTTCTTC. Protein product: CAIGGNEQFF.

The rearrangement links TRBV2 to TRBJ2-5; 7 bases line up with TRBD1. TRBJ2-7 matches the DNA end more closely, so the J call is doubtful. Germline assignment: CDR1 SNHLY and CDR2 FYNNEI. The CDR3 runs 12 residues. CDR3 DNA sequence: TGTGCCCAGACGGGACAGCTCTACGAGCAGTACTTC. It codes for CAQTGQLYEQYF.

This sequence joins TRBV10-3 and TRBJ2-1, with D possibly being TRBD1 (6 bases). This CDR3 comprises 12 residues. Germline assignment: CDR1 ENHRY and CDR2 SYGVKD. V lost 3 bases, J lost 10 bases, and 10 bases lay in between. The CDR3 here is CAISDLGTEQFF. The CDR3 DNA sequence: TGTGCCATCAGTGATTTAGGGACAGAGCAGTTCTTC.

The V gene is TRBV4-3, the J gene TRBJ2-7, with TRBD2 identical over 7 bases. The germline gives CDR1 LGHNA, CDR2 YSLEER. Trimming removed 2 bases from V and 2 bases from J; junction bases left unmatched: 9. CDR3 length: 16 residues. The CDR3 DNA follows: TGCGCCAGCAGCCAATCTCTAGCGGCCCCGGCCTACGAGCAGTACTTC. Translating it yields CASSQSLAAPAYEQYF.

This clone was recorded a few times. The chain couples TRBV6-5 to TRBJ2-3; tentatively, D is TRBD1 (5 bases). The V gene lost 6 bases and the J gene lost 2 bases, with 12 bases spanning the gap. The CDR3 runs to 14 residues. Per the germline V gene, CDR1 is MNHEY and CDR2 is SVGAGI. The CDR3 sequence is CASSPTGVTDTQYF. Written as DNA, the CDR3 is TGTGCCAGCAGCCCCACAGGAGTCACAGATACGCAGTATTTT.

In its sample, this clone was seen once. The V gene is TRBV19, the J gene TRBJ2-5; the match to TRBD1 covers 11 bases. V was pared by 4 bases and J by 5 bases, with 3 bases of the junction left unmatched. The CDR3 loop spans 14 amino acids. Germline CDR1 and CDR2: LNHDA and SQIVND (reference sequence). CDR3 sequence reads: CASSTWDRGETQYF. In nucleotides, the CDR3 is TGTGCCAGTAGTACCTGGGACAGGGGGGAGACCCAGTACTTC.

The chain couples TRBV20-1 to TRBJ1-2, with D unclear. Germline V gives CDR1 DFQATT, CDR2 SNEGSKA (reference sequence). The ends were cut back, 5 bases at V and 4 bases at J, with 8 bases in the middle. The CDR3 is 11 residues long. In DNA, the CDR3 is TGCAGTGCTTCCCACAGCTATGGCTACACCTTC. It codes for CSASHSYGYTF.

Here the CDR3 DNA reads TGTGCCAGCAGTGACAGGGGGTCTGGGGAGCAGTACTTC. This sequence encodes CASSDRGSGEQYF. V is TRBV6-5 and J is TRBJ2-7, with 9 bases that match TRBD1. The CDR3 loop spans 13 amino acids. Germline V lookup: CDR1 MNHEY, CDR2 SVGAGI. Unmatched junction bases numbered 6, after V lost 5 bases and J lost 7 bases.

This clone was counted once. The junction does not match germline at one end; this may be a read error. The identical CDR3 is also encoded by other nucleotide sequences in the sample. The chain recombines TRBV6-6 with TRBJ2-7; TRBD2 matches at 13 bases. This CDR3 spans 15 amino acids. The germline gives CDR1 MNHNY, CDR2 SVGAGI (reference sequence). The CDR3 loop is CASSYGTSGIREQYF. As DNA, the CDR3 is TGCGCCAGCAGTTACGGGACTAGCGGGATTCGCGAGCAGTACTTC.

The sample holds one count of this clone. The chain joins TRBV28 to TRBJ2-7; 8 bases are a match to TRBD1. Germline loops: CDR1 MDHEN, CDR2 SYDVKM. The CDR3 has 15 amino acids. The V and J ends lost 6 bases and 0 bases, in that order; junction bases with no gene match: 7. The CDR3 DNA is TGTGCCAGCAGACGGGGACAGGATAGCTCCTACGAGCAGTACTTC. It codes for CASRRGQDSSYEQYF.

Only one count was recorded for this clone. V usage is TRBV10-3 and J usage is TRBJ1-5; no reliable D call. The CDR3 has 16 residues. Trimming left V 0 bases short and J 8 bases short, with 17 bases between. Germline V gene lookup returns CDR1 ENHRY and CDR2 SYGVKD. This CDR3 reads CAISESAPAGVKPQHF. The CDR3, as DNA: TGTGCCATCAGTGAGTCGGCCCCAGCCGGGGTGAAGCCCCAGCATTTT.

This clone has a handful of counts. The V gene is TRBV5-4, the J gene TRBJ2-7; no clear D gene. The CDR3 contains 12 residues. Germline V gene lookup returns CDR1 SGHNT and CDR2 YYREEE (reference sequence). V was cut by 4 bases and J by 0 bases, with 5 bases left in between. The DNA of the CDR3 is TGTGCCAGCAGCACAGACTCCTACGAGCAGTACTTC. It is translated as CASSTDSYEQYF.

The chain employs TRBV14 and TRBJ2-7; the match to TRBD1 covers 7 bases. The V gene's germline CDR1 is SGHDN and CDR2 FVKESK. The trim removed 0 bases at V and 6 bases at J, leaving 14 bases unmatched. The CDR3 totals 17 residues. This chain's CDR3 is CASSQDAWDSRSGEQYF. CDR3 coding DNA: TGTGCCAGCAGCCAAGATGCGTGGGACAGCCGATCCGGCGAGCAGTACTTC.

The V gene is TRBV29-1, the J gene TRBJ1-2; D is perhaps TRBD1 (6 bases). CDR1 and CDR2 from the germline V gene are SQVTM and ANQGSEA. With 7 bases removed from V and 7 bases from J, the gap between germline ends came to 16 bases. The CDR3 consists of 12 residues. This chain's CDR3 is CSGVNRDAGYTF. CDR3 nucleotide sequence: TGCAGCGGAGTTAACAGGGATGCTGGCTACACCTTC.

The rearrangement uses TRBV28 and TRBJ1-3; 7 nucleotides agree with TRBD1. The CDR3 length is 15 residues. Germline V lookup: CDR1 MDHEN, CDR2 SYDVKM. With 5 bases clipped from V and 0 bases from J, the junction kept 4 bases outside the gene matches. CDR3 loop: CASSPWTGSGNTIYF. The DNA of the CDR3 is TGTGCCAGCAGTCCTTGGACAGGCTCTGGAAACACCATATATTTT.

The sample holds one count of this clone. V usage is TRBV7-9 and J usage is TRBJ2-1; D may be TRBD2 (6 bases). Germline V CDR1 and CDR2: SEHNR, FQNEAQ (reference sequence). Trimming cost V 0 bases and J 9 bases, with 15 bases left between them. CDR3 length equals 15 residues. CDR3: CASSLAGGTAREQFF. The CDR3 nucleotides are TGTGCCAGCAGCTTAGCGGGAGGAACCGCGCGTGAGCAGTTCTTC. The complete variable domain, with remaining parts taken from reference TRBV7-9 and TRBJ2-1, reads DTGVSQNPRHKITKRGQNVTFRCDPISEHNRLYWYRQTLGQGPEFLTYFQNEAQLEKSRLLSDRFSAERPKGSFSTLEIQRTEQGDSAMYLCASSLAGGTAREQFFGPGTRLTVL.

The gene calls are TRBV27 and TRBJ2-1; TRBD2 agrees at 11 bases. The CDR3 totals 17 residues. Trimming cost V 1 base and J 5 bases; bases outside gene matches: 7. The germline V gene has CDR1 MNHEY and CDR2 SMNVEV (reference sequence). In DNA form, the CDR3 reads TGTGCCAGCAGTTTATTGCTAGCGGGAGGACGGAACAATGAGCAGTTCTTC. Its translation is CASSLLLAGGRNNEQFF.

This chain connects TRBV5-6 to TRBJ1-2; no definite D call. CDR1 is SGHDT and CDR2 is YYEEEE in the germline V gene. V gave up 4 bases and J gave up 8 bases, with 18 bases separating them. The CDR3 extends over 14 amino acids. The CDR3 loop is CASSPRTVPFGYTF. The CDR3 DNA is TGTGCCAGCAGCCCGCGTACAGTGCCTTTCGGCTACACCTTC.

This chain connects TRBV19 to TRBJ2-1; TRBD2 matches 7 bases. Germline assignment: CDR1 LNHDA and CDR2 SQIVND (reference sequence). V was pared by 11 bases and J by 0 bases, with 7 bases of the junction left unmatched. The CDR3 length is 14 residues. The CDR3 nucleotides are TGTGCCTGCAAGGCTAGCGGCTCCTACAATGAGCAGTTCTTC. It specifies CACKASGSYNEQFF.